These 27 T cell receptor beta chains share one sample of origin, sequenced in a study of blood T cell repertoires in COVID-19. Using immunoSEQ multiplex PCR, the repertoire was profiled, and TCRdb retains in-frame clones only, with some absent. Of 95,000 to 110,000 clones listed, roughly 91% were seen once; the top ten hold 5.1%. The sequencing sample was made of peripheral blood. All receptors derive from a human donor in a cohort sampled during active COVID-19.

The chain combines TRBV7-3 with TRBJ1-3, with 7 bases matching TRBD1. Germline values: CDR1 SGHTA, CDR2 FQGTGA. V shed 5 bases, J shed 4 bases, and the junction held 2 bases outside the gene matches. The CDR3 loop spans 13 amino acids. CDR3 sequence (DNA): TGTGCCAGCAGCCTGGGACAGGGAAACACCATATATTTT. Translated, it gives CASSLGQGNTIYF.

The chain combines TRBV19 with TRBJ2-2; D is possibly TRBD2 (6 bases). V lost 9 bases and J 1 base, leaving 18 bases between the germline ends. Germline loops: CDR1 LNHDA, CDR2 SQIVND (reference sequence). The CDR3 extends over 16 amino acids. The CDR3 sequence: CASIEVAGMNTGELFF. The DNA of the CDR3 is TGTGCCAGCATTGAGGTGGCGGGGATGAACACCGGGGAGCTGTTTTTT.

The chain carries TRBV19 and TRBJ1-1; D gene ambiguous. The V and J ends lost 8 bases and 1 base respectively, with 11 bases between them. Germline CDR1 and CDR2: LNHDA and SQIVND (reference sequence). This CDR3 spans 13 amino acids. This CDR3 reads CASSPGRNTEAFF. CDR3 coding DNA: TGTGCCAGTTCCCCCGGGAGGAACACTGAAGCTTTCTTT.

The chain joins TRBV19 to TRBJ2-1; 11 positions match TRBD2. CDR1 LNHDA and CDR2 SQIVND come from the germline V gene (reference sequence). The V and J ends lost 7 bases and 7 bases, in that order; junction bases with no gene match: 18. The CDR3 length is 18 residues. The CDR3 region has the DNA TGTGCCAGTACCCAAGGAGGGCTAGCGGGAGGTGGGGCGAATGAGCAGTTCTTC. Residues: CASTQGGLAGGGANEQFF.

This chain uses TRBV14 with TRBJ2-2; tentatively, D is TRBD2 (6 bases). The germline V gene encodes CDR1 SGHDN and CDR2 FVKESK. Trimming removed 0 bases from V and 13 bases from J, with 15 bases in between. The CDR3 has 14 residues. CDR3 coding DNA: TGTGCCAGCAGCCAAGATAGGGGACTCGCAGGGCTGTTTTTT. Protein product: CASSQDRGLAGLFF.

V and J are TRBV7-9 and TRBJ1-3; unclear D gene. From germline, CDR1 is SEHNR and CDR2 FQNEAQ (reference sequence). The CDR3 runs 13 residues. V dropped 8 bases and J dropped 3 bases, with 11 bases sitting between them. Written as DNA, the CDR3 is TGTGCCAGCGCGGTAATTAGTGGAAACACCATATATTTT. It codes for CASAVISGNTIYF.

This chain joins TRBV19 and TRBJ2-2, with 7 bases that match TRBD2. The length of the CDR3 is 15 residues. The V segment lost 3 bases and the J segment 8 bases; nucleotides outside the gene matches: 9. CDR1 and CDR2 from the germline V gene are LNHDA and SQIVND (reference sequence). In nucleotides, the CDR3 is TGTGCCAGTAGTATTTCGGGAGGCCGGGCGGGGGAGCTGTTTTTT. It specifies CASSISGGRAGELFF.

This clone has more than one count but fewer than ten. The rearrangement joins TRBV12-3 or TRBV12-4 to TRBJ2-5; 7 bases are a match to TRBD2. The V gene end was trimmed by 6 bases and the J gene end by 7 bases; junction bases not matched to a gene: 8. The CDR3 spans 13 residues. As DNA, the CDR3 is TGTGCCAGCAGCCGGACTAGTAAGGGGACCCAGTACTTC. This translates into CASSRTSKGTQYF.

The V gene is TRBV7-9, the J gene TRBJ1-6; D perhaps matches TRBD1 (6 bases). In germline, CDR1 is SEHNR, CDR2 FQNEAQ (reference sequence). The ends were cut back, 5 bases at V and 2 bases at J, with 7 bases in the middle. The CDR3 loop spans 14 amino acids. The CDR3 DNA follows: TGTGCCAGCAGCCCAGGGGCCTATAATTCACCCCTCCACTTT. It yields the protein CASSPGAYNSPLHF.

V and J are TRBV28 and TRBJ1-1, with D unclear. The V gene's germline CDR1 is MDHEN and CDR2 SYDVKM. The CDR3 is 15 amino acids. V lost 2 bases to trimming and J lost 6 bases, with 16 bases between them. DNA of the CDR3: TGTGCCAGCAGTTTACCCCAAACGGGTAAACCTGAAGCTTTCTTT. It codes for CASSLPQTGKPEAFF. Full variable domain (remainder filled in from reference TRBV28 and TRBJ1-1): DVKVTQSSRYLVKRTGEKVFLECVQDMDHENMFWYRQDPGLGLRLIYFSYDVKMKEKGDIPEGYSVSREKKERFSLILESASTNQTSMYLCASSLPQTGKPEAFFGQGTRLTVV.

In DNA, the CDR3 is TGTGCCAGCAGCCCGGGGGGGACCGTCATGAACACTGAAGCTTTCTTT. Residues: CASSPGGTVMNTEAFF. The V call is TRBV7-3, the J call TRBJ1-1; a weak D match, TRBD1 (5 bases). CDR1 and CDR2 (germline): SGHTA, FQGTGA. Trimming took off 5 bases at V and 0 bases at J, with 16 bases between the two ends. The CDR3 has 16 residues.

The chain recombines TRBV19 with TRBJ2-7; D may be TRBD2 (6 bases). CDR1 and CDR2 (germline): LNHDA, SQIVND (reference sequence). The V end was cut by 6 bases, the J end by 9 bases, with 21 bases between. The CDR3 runs 14 residues. The DNA for the CDR3 is TGTGCCAGTAGCTCGGGACTGGAACTCGGGGGGCAGTACTTC. Amino acid sequence: CASSSGLELGGQYF.

This chain uses TRBV19 with TRBJ2-7, with a possible D match to TRBD1 (5 bases). Germline lookup yields CDR1 LNHDA and CDR2 SQIVND (reference sequence). This CDR3 has 13 amino acids. V was trimmed by 3 bases and J by 0 bases, leaving 6 bases between them. The CDR3, as DNA: TGTGCCAGTAGTATTCAGGGCTCCTACGAGCAGTACTTC. It yields the protein CASSIQGSYEQYF.

The sample holds a few counts of this clone. The V call is TRBV9, the J call TRBJ2-1; no clear D gene. The CDR3 consists of 15 residues. Germline V gene lookup returns CDR1 SGDLS and CDR2 YYNGEE. Trimming removed 0 bases at V and 5 bases at J, with 12 bases between. CDR3 nucleotide sequence: TGTGCCAGCAGCGTAGGGTCCTTACTTAACAATGAGCAGTTCTTC. Its translation: CASSVGSLLNNEQFF.

This clone was detected once. The chain couples TRBV9 to TRBJ1-4; possible D gene TRBD1, 5 bases. V was trimmed by 0 bases and J by 7 bases, leaving 13 bases between them. The V gene's germline CDR1 is SGDLS and CDR2 YYNGEE. The CDR3 extends over 15 amino acids. The CDR3 sequence is CASSVERGEGEKLFF. As DNA, the CDR3 is TGTGCCAGCAGCGTAGAGCGGGGGGAAGGTGAAAAACTGTTTTTT.

This sequence joins TRBV4-2 and TRBJ2-7; TRBD1 matches at 8 bases. This CDR3 has 18 amino acids. The V gene's germline CDR1 is LGHNA and CDR2 YNFKEQ. V lost 2 bases to trimming and J lost 3 bases; unmatched junction nucleotides: 15. CDR3 residues: CASSQRGVGTGISYEQYF. The CDR3 nucleotides read TGTGCCAGCAGCCAAAGAGGAGTCGGGACAGGAATAAGCTACGAGCAGTACTTC.

J is TRBJ2-6 and V is TRBV7-2; no reliable D call. CDR3 size: 14 residues. The germline gives CDR1 SGHTA, CDR2 FQGNSA. Deletions cut 7 bases from V and 3 bases from J, with 10 bases between. CDR3 nucleotide sequence: TGTGCCAGCATCGAGGTTGTTGGGGCCAACGTCCTGACTTTC. The encoded protein is CASIEVVGANVLTF.

The chain joins TRBV11-2 to TRBJ2-3, with 8 bases matching TRBD1. The CDR3 consists of 15 residues. The V segment lost 6 bases and the J segment 2 bases; nucleotides outside the gene matches: 7. Germline CDR1 and CDR2: SGHAT and FQNNGV. CDR3 DNA sequence: TGTGCCAGCAGGCCAGGGGGCAGCCTCACAGATACGCAGTATTTT. It encodes CASRPGGSLTDTQYF.

The chain joins TRBV28 to TRBJ2-1, with D unclear. The CDR3 length is 15 residues. Germline V CDR1 and CDR2: MDHEN, SYDVKM. The V and J ends lost 6 bases and 5 bases respectively, with 17 bases between them. As DNA, the CDR3 is TGTGCCAGCAGCCTTCCCACGACAAAGAACAATGAGCAGTTCTTC. As protein: CASSLPTTKNNEQFF.

The CDR3 loop reads CASSMTSTNTQYF. In DNA, the CDR3 is TGTGCCAGCAGCATGACTAGTACCAATACGCAGTATTTT. The V and J genes are TRBV11-2 and TRBJ2-3, with a weak D call TRBD2 (6 bases). Trimming shortened V by 5 bases and J by 7 bases, and 13 bases separated the two germline ends. This CDR3 is 13 amino acids long. Germline lookup yields CDR1 SGHAT and CDR2 FQNNGV.

This chain links TRBV19 with TRBJ1-5; 11 nucleotides line up with TRBD1. Germline loops: CDR1 LNHDA, CDR2 SQIVND (reference sequence). The V and J ends lost 5 bases and 2 bases, in that order; junction bases with no gene match: 11. The CDR3 totals 18 residues. CDR3 nucleotide sequence: TGTGCCAGTAGTTCAGGACAGGGGGCGAAGGGAGGCAATCAGCCCCAGCATTTT. Translated, it gives CASSSGQGAKGGNQPQHF.

The table lists this clone with a few counts. The gene calls are TRBV7-2 and TRBJ2-2; D possibly corresponds to TRBD1 (5 bases). The germline V and J ends were trimmed by 5 bases and 4 bases, with 11 bases remaining between them. The CDR3 consists of 14 residues. Germline loops: CDR1 SGHTA, CDR2 FQGNSA. CDR3 region: CASSEQVRTGELFF. CDR3 sequence (DNA): TGTGCCAGCAGCGAACAGGTGCGCACCGGGGAGCTGTTTTTT.

The chain recombines TRBV10-3 with TRBJ1-5; weak D call: TRBD1 (5 bases). The germline V gene has CDR1 ENHRY and CDR2 SYGVKD. V was clipped by 3 bases and J by 6 bases, with 9 bases between them. There are 13 residues in the CDR3. As DNA, the CDR3 is TGTGCCATCAGTGAAGGGGCGAGTCAGCCCCAGCATTTT. Protein: CAISEGASQPQHF.

The J gene is TRBJ2-7, the V gene TRBV29-1; a weak D match, TRBD2 (6 bases). The CDR3 sequence is 12 residues long. The V gene's germline CDR1 is SQVTM and CDR2 ANQGSEA. Deletions cut 6 bases from V and 2 bases from J, with 11 bases between. CDR3 in DNA: TGCAGCGTGACCGGGAGAACCTACGAGCAGTACTTC. Its translation: CSVTGRTYEQYF.

The chain recombines TRBV7-9 with TRBJ2-5; 13 bases are shared with TRBD2. Germline values: CDR1 SEHNR, CDR2 FQNEAQ (reference sequence). Trimming cost V 5 bases and J 3 bases; bases outside gene matches: 3. The CDR3 extends over 15 amino acids. CDR3 in amino acids: CASSPGLAGEETQYF. For the CDR3, the DNA is TGTGCCAGCAGCCCTGGACTAGCGGGAGAAGAGACCCAGTACTTC.

The chain uses TRBV20-1 and TRBJ2-7; 15 nucleotides agree with TRBD2. The J segment lost 0 bases and the V segment lost 3 bases, leaving 3 bases of the junction unmatched. This CDR3 comprises 16 residues. Germline V gives CDR1 DFQATT, CDR2 SNEGSKA (reference sequence). The CDR3 DNA follows: TGCAGTGCTAGTGGGACTAGCGGGGGGAGCTCCTACGAGCAGTACTTC. Translated: CSASGTSGGSSYEQYF.

The rearrangement joins TRBV19 to TRBJ1-5; TRBD1 is a possible D gene (6 bases). Per the germline V gene, CDR1 is LNHDA and CDR2 is SQIVND (reference sequence). The CDR3 is 17 amino acids. V lost 3 bases, J lost 0 bases, and 15 bases lay in between. Written as DNA, the CDR3 is TGTGCCAGTAGTATCGCCAGGGGAAGATTTAGCAATCAGCCCCAGCATTTT. It specifies CASSIARGRFSNQPQHF.